This T cell receptor beta chain appears in the sequencing data of a study of T cells in Graves' hyperthyroidism and ophthalmopathy (dated by TCRdb to the late 2010s). As for the study more broadly: Peripheral blood samples were taken at the time of initial diagnosis, prior to any treatment. To identify TCR V-J signatures that set the groups apart, the researchers used a discovery cohort of 100 or so patients, made up of some 41 with Graves' ophthalmopathy and some 58 with stable Graves' hyperthyroidism. Whether ophthalmopathy could be predicted prospectively was tested in an independent validation cohort made up of 18 to 20 hyperthyroidism patients plus 17 patients who later progressed to ophthalmopathy. The 100 discovery patients were randomly split 7:3 into training and test sets. Thyroid tissue and blood T-cell repertoires from about 6 Graves' hyperthyroidism patients were also compared in the study. After blood sampling, hyperthyroidism patients were treated with methimazole at a starting dose of 30 mg daily, and ophthalmopathy patients were treated with high-dose intravenous methylprednisolone. The paper reports TCR Vbeta CDR3 sequencing of approximately 140 peripheral blood samples: 40 to 45 ophthalmopathy, fewer than 85 hyperthyroidism and around 17 progressor patients. The investigation overall reported the following: No statistical method was used to fix the sample size in advance, and group allocation was not hidden from the investigators. Most expanded thyroid clonotypes (frequency above 0.001) were also found in blood, which suggests that blood repertoires may mirror thyroid immune responses. During validation, the model predicted progression to ophthalmopathy a median of about 6.3 months ahead of onset, with around 65% sensitivity and about 72% specificity. A 13 V-J signature model separated ophthalmopathy from stable hyperthyroidism, with just over 85% sensitivity and 81.08% specificity in cross-validation and 80%/75% in testing.

The TCR beta CDR3 regions were amplified from the RNA transcripts. The first round of RT-PCR for the TCR CDR3 was performed with the HTBI primer set and the Qiagen OneStep RT-PCR kit. The libraries were constructed in a second round of multiplex PCR and then size-selected and purified. Paired-end sequencing of the libraries was performed with 100 bp reads on an Illumina HiSeq2000. The paper's processing steps were these. SOAPnuke was used to process the raw data, throwing out any read that contained adapters or uncalled bases, had a mean Phred below 15, or lacked an exact constant-primer or identifier match. High-quality paired reads were merged with COPE v1.2.5, and unique nucleotide sequences were defined as clonotypes. MiTCR v1.1 was used to align clonotypes to the IMGT TRBV, TRBD and TRBJ reference segments. The analysis was restricted to V-J combinations with a frequency above 0.0001, which together covered roughly 99% of the repertoires. A TCS score was defined as the ratio between F50 (clonal expansion) and ExV (chaos), using BLOSUM62-based TCRdist between CDR3 peptides within each V-J. Welch's t-statistics and random forest reduced just over 500 V-J features to around 14, which were used in a naive Bayes classifier (R e1071). Through fastp at Q25 and MiXCR, TCRdb rebuilt clones from the public reads, retaining in-frame beta chains. Rows are unified per CDR3 protein, each entry keeping the most common DNA and genes. For this entry, the V and J calls and clone size follow TCRdb and not the study's own pipeline. The sample table contains about 640,000 distinct CDR3 sequences; only one count was recorded for around 21% of them. Jointly, the top ten make up more than 30% of the sample.

As regards this clonotype: Its cognate antigen has yet to be identified. No base quality information exists; no much larger clone differs at one position.

Ophthalmopathy patients had moderately to severely active disease, Clinical Activity Score of at least 3, NOSPECS grade of at least 4, and duration under 3 months. Patients with uncontrolled infections, other autoimmune diseases, pregnancy or lactation were excluded. Diagnoses were based on clinical symptoms, serum thyroxine and TRAb, thyroid ultrasound and orbital computed tomography. Ficoll-Paque density gradient centrifugation was used to isolate PBMCs from 8 to 10 ml of fresh peripheral blood. Total RNA was extracted using Trizol reagent, and RNA quality was assessed on an Agilent 2100 Bioanalyzer. The CDR3 contains 15 residues, cysteine and phenylalanine counted. The sequence is cut down to CDR3 DNA, 45 bases in frame from base 1. V is trimmed back by 8 bases and J by 8 bases, and the junction contains 14 bases that no gene match accounts for. Taken from the germline V gene (reference sequence), the CDR1 and CDR2 loops are MNHEY and SMNVEV.

Recombination connected TRBV27 to TRBJ2-1, and 8 junctional nucleotides match TRBD2. Sequencing was performed on blood. This receptor was identified in a man aged 25-45 years with Graves' ophthalmopathy. DNA sequence: TGTGCCAGCTGCCGAGCGGGAGTGAGTCCGGATGAGCAGTTCTTC. It encodes CASCRAGVSPDEQFF.